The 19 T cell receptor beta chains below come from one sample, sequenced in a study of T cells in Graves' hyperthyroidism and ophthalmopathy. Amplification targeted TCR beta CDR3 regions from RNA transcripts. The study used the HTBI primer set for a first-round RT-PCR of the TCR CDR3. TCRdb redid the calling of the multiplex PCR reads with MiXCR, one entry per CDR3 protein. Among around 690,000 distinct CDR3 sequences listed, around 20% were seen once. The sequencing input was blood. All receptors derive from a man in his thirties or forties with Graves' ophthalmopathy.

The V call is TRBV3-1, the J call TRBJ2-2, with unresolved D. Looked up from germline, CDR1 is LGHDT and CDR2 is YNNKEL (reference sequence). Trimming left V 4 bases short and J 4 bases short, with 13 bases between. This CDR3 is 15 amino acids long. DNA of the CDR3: TGTGCCAGCAGCCCGCAAGATGTCCTCACCGGGGAGCTGTTTTTT. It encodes CASSPQDVLTGELFF.

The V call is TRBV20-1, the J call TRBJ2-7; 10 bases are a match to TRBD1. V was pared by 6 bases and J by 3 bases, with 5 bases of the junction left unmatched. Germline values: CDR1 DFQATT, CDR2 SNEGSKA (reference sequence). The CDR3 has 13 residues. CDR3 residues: CSASGQGDYEQYF. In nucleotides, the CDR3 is TGCAGTGCGTCTGGACAGGGGGACTACGAGCAGTACTTC.

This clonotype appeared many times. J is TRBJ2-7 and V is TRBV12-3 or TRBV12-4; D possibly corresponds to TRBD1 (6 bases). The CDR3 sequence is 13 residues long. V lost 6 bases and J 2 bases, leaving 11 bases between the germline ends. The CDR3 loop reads CASSIGQTYEQYF. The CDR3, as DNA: TGTGCCAGCAGCATAGGACAGACCTACGAGCAGTACTTC.

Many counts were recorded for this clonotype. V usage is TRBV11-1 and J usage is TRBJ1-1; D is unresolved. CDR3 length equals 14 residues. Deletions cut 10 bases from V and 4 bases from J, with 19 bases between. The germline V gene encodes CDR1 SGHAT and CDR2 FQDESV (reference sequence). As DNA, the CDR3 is TGTGCCACCTCCCCGGTCCGGTGGGGCACTGAAGCTTTCTTT. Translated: CATSPVRWGTEAFF.

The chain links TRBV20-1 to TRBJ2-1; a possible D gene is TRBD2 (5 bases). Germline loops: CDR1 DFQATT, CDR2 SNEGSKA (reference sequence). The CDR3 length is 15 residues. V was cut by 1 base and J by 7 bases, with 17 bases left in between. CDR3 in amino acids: CSARGGLAGWNEQFF. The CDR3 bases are TGCAGTGCTAGAGGCGGTCTAGCTGGATGGAATGAGCAGTTCTTC.

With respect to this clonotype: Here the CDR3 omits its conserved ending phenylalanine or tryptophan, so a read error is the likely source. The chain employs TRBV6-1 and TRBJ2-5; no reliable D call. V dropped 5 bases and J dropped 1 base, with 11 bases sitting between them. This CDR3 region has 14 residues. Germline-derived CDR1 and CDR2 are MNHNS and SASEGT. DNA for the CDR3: TGTGCCAGCAGTAGAGGAGTAAGCCAAGAGACCCAGTACCTC. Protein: CASSRGVSQETQYL.

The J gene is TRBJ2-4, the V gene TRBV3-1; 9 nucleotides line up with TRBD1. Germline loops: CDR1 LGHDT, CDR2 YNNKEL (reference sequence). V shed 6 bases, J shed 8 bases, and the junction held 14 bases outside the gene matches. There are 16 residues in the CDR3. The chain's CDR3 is CASSRGGQGLGDIQYF. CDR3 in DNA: TGTGCCAGCAGTCGAGGGGGACAGGGTCTGGGAGACATTCAGTACTTC.

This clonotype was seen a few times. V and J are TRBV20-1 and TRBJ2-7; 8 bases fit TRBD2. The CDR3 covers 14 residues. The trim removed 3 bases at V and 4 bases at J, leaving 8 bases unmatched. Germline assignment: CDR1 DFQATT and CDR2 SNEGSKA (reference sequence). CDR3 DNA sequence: TGCAGTGCTAGGGCTAGCGGGCGCCTTTACGAGCAGTACTTC. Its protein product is CSARASGRLYEQYF.

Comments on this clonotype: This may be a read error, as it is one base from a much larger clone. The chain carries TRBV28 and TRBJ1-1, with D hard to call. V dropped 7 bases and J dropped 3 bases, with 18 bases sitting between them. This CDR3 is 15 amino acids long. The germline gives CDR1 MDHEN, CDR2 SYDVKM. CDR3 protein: CASKIPRAPHTEAFF. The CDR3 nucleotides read TGTGCCAGCAAAATTCCCAGAGCACCACACACTGAAGCTTTCTTT.

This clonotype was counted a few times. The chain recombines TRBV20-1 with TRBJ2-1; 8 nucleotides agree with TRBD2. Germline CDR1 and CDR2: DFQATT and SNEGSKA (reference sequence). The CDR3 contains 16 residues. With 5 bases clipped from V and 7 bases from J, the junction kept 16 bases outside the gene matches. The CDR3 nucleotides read TGCAGTGCTGGGGGGGGTCCGGGAGGGCCGGGTAATGAGCAGTTCTTC. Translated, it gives CSAGGGPGGPGNEQFF.

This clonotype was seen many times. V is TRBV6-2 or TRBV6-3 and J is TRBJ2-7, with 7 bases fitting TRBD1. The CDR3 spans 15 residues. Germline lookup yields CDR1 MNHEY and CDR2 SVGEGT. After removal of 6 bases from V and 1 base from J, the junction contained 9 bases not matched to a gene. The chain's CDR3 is CASSPNRRGSYEQYF. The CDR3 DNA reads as TGTGCCAGCAGCCCCAATCGCAGGGGGTCCTACGAGCAGTACTTC.

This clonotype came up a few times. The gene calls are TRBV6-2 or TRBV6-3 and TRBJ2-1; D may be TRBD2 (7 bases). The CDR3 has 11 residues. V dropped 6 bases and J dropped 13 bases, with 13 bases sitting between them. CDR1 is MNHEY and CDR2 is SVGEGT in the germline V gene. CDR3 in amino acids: CASSPGGSQFF. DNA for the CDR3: TGTGCCAGCAGCCCGGGGGGCAGCCAGTTCTTC.

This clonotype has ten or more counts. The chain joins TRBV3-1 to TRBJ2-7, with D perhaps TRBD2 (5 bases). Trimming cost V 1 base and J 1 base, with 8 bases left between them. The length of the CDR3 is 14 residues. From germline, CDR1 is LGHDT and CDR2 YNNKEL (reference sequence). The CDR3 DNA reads TGTGCCAGCAGCCAAGGCGAGGGATCCTACGAGCAGTACTTC. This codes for CASSQGEGSYEQYF.

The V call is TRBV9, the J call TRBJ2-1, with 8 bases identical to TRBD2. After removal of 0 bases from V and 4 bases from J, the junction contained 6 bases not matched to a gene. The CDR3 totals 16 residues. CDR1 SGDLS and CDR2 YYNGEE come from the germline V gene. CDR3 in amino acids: CASSVGGLAGYNEQFF. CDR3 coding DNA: TGTGCCAGCAGCGTAGGGGGGCTAGCGGGTTACAATGAGCAGTTCTTC.

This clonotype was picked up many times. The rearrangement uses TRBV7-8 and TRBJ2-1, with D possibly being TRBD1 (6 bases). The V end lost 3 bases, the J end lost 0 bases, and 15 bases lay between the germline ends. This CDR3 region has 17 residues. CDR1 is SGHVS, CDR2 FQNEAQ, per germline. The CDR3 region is CASSFPRGESSYNEQFF. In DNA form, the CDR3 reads TGTGCCAGCAGCTTCCCCAGGGGCGAAAGCTCCTACAATGAGCAGTTCTTC. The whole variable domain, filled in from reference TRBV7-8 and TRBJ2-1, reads GAGVSQSPRYKVAKRGQDVALRCDPISGHVSLFWYQQALGQGPEFLTYFQNEAQLDKSGLPSDRFFAERPEGSVSTLKIQRTQQEDSAVYLCASSFPRGESSYNEQFFGPGTRLTVL.

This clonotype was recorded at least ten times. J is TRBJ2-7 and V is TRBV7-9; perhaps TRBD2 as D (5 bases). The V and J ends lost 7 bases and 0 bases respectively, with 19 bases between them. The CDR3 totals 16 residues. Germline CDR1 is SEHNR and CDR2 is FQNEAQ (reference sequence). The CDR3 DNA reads TGTGCCAGCACCCATTCATCCTCGGACTTCTCCTACGAGCAGTACTTC. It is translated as CASTHSSSDFSYEQYF.

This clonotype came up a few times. The CDR3 protein is CATSLGFTDTQYF. Here the CDR3 DNA reads TGTGCCACCAGCCTCGGATTCACAGATACGCAGTATTTT. V gene TRBV15 combines with J gene TRBJ2-3; D call uncertain. The CDR3 is 13 residues long. The germline V gene has CDR1 LNHNV and CDR2 YYDKDF (reference sequence). Trimming cost V 5 bases and J 2 bases, with 8 bases left between them.

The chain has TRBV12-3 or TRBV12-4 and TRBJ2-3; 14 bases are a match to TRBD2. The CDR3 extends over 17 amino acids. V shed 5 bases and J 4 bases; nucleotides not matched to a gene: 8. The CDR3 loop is CASSTGTSGSGADTQYF. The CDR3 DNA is TGTGCCAGCAGTACCGGGACTAGCGGGAGTGGTGCAGATACGCAGTATTTT.

The CDR3 loop reads CASSSWTSGAKETQYF. The CDR3 nucleotides are TGTGCCAGCAGCTCGTGGACTAGCGGGGCAAAAGAGACCCAGTACTTC. The rearrangement uses TRBV7-2 and TRBJ2-5; 12 bases line up with TRBD2. The CDR3 sequence is 16 residues long. Germline V CDR1 and CDR2: SGHTA, FQGNSA. The V and J ends lost 4 bases and 3 bases, in that order; junction bases with no gene match: 6.